The 3 T cell receptor beta chains reported below all come from one sample, sequenced in a study of shared clonotypes between healthy human individuals. Clones were sequenced by immunoSEQ multiplex PCR, and TCRdb holds only the in-frame ones, with some missing. The data contain approximately 740,000 clones, roughly 70% of them seen just once; the ten biggest clones take up approximately 1.6%. Sequenced sample: memory CD4+ T cells sorted from blood. Noted subset: CD45RA-negative fraction. These receptors all come from a woman in her twenties or thirties in good health.

V gene TRBV5-1 combines with J gene TRBJ2-3; weak D call: TRBD1 (6 bases). The CDR3 loop spans 15 amino acids. The germline V and J ends were trimmed by 1 base and 0 bases, with 9 bases remaining between them. CDR1 and CDR2 from the germline V gene are SGHRS and YFSETQ. The chain's CDR3 is CASSLSQGSTDTQYF. Here the CDR3 DNA reads TGCGCCAGCAGCTTGTCGCAGGGGAGCACAGATACGCAGTATTTT.

The rearrangement uses TRBV19 and TRBJ1-2, with a tentative D call TRBD1 (5 bases). CDR3 length: 13 residues. Germline lookup yields CDR1 LNHDA and CDR2 SQIVND (reference sequence). V shed 7 bases and J shed 13 bases, with 22 bases lying between them. CDR3 amino acids: CASTASGTKAATF. DNA of the CDR3: TGTGCCAGTACCGCTTCAGGGACTAAAGCGGCCACCTTC.

The chain links TRBV28 to TRBJ2-7; tentatively, D is TRBD1 or TRBD2 (5 bases each). The CDR3 is made up of 13 amino acids. In germline, CDR1 is MDHEN, CDR2 SYDVKM. V lost 6 bases to trimming and J lost 3 bases, with 12 bases between them. The CDR3 DNA reads TGTGCCAGCAGAGAGGGGCGGAGCTACGAGCAGTACTTC. The encoded protein is CASREGRSYEQYF.